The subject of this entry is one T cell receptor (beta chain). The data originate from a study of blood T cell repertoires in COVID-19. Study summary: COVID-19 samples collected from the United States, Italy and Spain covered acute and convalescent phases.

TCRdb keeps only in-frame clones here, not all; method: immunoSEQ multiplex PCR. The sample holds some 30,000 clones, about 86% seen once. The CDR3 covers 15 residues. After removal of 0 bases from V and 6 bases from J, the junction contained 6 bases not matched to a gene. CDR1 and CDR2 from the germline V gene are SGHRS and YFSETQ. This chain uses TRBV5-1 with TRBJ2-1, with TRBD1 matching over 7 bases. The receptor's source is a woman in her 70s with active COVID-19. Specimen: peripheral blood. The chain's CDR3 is CASSLGQGDFNEQFF. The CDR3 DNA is TGCGCCAGCAGCTTGGGACAGGGAGACTTCAATGAGCAGTTCTTC.